The T cell receptor (beta chain) described here comes from a study of blood T cells in healthy people across ages. General study findings and limits: Versus aged donors, long-lived donors had higher diversity and more naive CD4+ cells.

In the case of this clonotype: Its antigen is unknown. Germline is not matched at one junction end, which may reflect a read error.

PBMCs numbering at least 7 million were isolated per sample. There are 14 residues in the CDR3. Germline V gives CDR1 MNHNS, CDR2 SASEGT. A sample-barcoded 5' primer and a J-beta primer mix were used in a second PCR of about 7 to 12 cycles. TCRdb re-called the 5' RACE reads through MiXCR, storing one row per CDR3 protein. The sample records around 780,000 distinct CDR3 sequences, roughly 25% being singletons. The same data also went into a second study, on T cells of mothers and their children. That study reports: A few healthy Caucasian mothers served as donors, and their six children did as well.

The specimen was blood. The TCR sequence derives from a boy aged 5-17 years in good health. The chain combines TRBV6-1 with TRBJ2-7; TRBD2 matches 9 bases. TRBJ2-5 explains the end of the DNA better; the J call may be wrong. CDR3 bases: TGCGCCAGCAGTCGACTAGCGGACCAAGAGACCCAGTACTTC. Its protein is CASSRLADQETQYF.